These 5 T cell receptor beta chains came from one sample sequenced in a study of blood T cell repertoires in COVID-19. Method: immunoSEQ multiplex PCR; TCRdb's copy keeps in-frame clones and lacks some. The table includes under 200,000 clones, approximately 86% detected once. Sequences were obtained from PBMCs or T cells enriched from blood (not recorded which). The receptor source for this set is a woman aged 55-70 years with acute COVID-19.

This chain uses TRBV9 with TRBJ2-2, with TRBD2 as a possible D gene (6 bases). In germline, CDR1 is SGDLS, CDR2 YYNGEE. This CDR3 is 17 amino acids long. Trimming took off 0 bases at V and 6 bases at J, with 18 bases between the two ends. CDR3 region: CASSVGGTHRAAGELFF. The CDR3 DNA reads as TGTGCCAGCAGCGTAGGGGGGACTCATCGGGCCGCCGGGGAGCTGTTTTTT.

This clone was counted a few times. V usage is TRBV10-2 and J usage is TRBJ2-3, with 10 bases fitting TRBD2. This CDR3 is built from 14 residues. CDR1 is WSHSY, CDR2 SAAADI, per germline. Trimming took 3 bases from V and 6 from J; bases not matched to a gene: 3. The CDR3 loop is CASSEAGGPDTQYF. The CDR3 DNA reads as TGCGCCAGCAGTGAAGCGGGGGGGCCGGATACGCAGTATTTT.

The rearrangement joins TRBV11-2 to TRBJ1-6, with TRBD1 as a possible D gene (6 bases). The V and J ends lost 5 bases and 8 bases respectively, with 13 bases between them. CDR1 and CDR2 from the germline V gene are SGHAT and FQNNGV. CDR3 length equals 14 residues. The CDR3 loop is CASSLQGFDSPLHF. The CDR3 nucleotides read TGTGCCAGCAGCCTACAGGGATTTGATTCACCCCTCCACTTT.

The J gene is TRBJ2-7, the V gene TRBV28; TRBD2 is a possible D gene (6 bases). CDR3 size: 17 residues. Germline lookup yields CDR1 MDHEN and CDR2 SYDVKM. Trimming removed 8 bases at V and 2 bases at J, with 25 bases between. The CDR3 bases are TGTGCCAGCCCTCCGGCAGGGAGGATTTATCCCACCTACGAGCAGTACGTC. This translates into CASPPAGRIYPTYEQYV.

The chain recombines TRBV7-2 with TRBJ1-6, with unresolved D. V was clipped by 0 bases and J by 6 bases, with 6 bases between them. The germline gives CDR1 SGHTA, CDR2 FQGNSA. The CDR3 sequence is 14 residues long. CDR3: CASSLAQINSPLHF. The CDR3 DNA sequence: TGTGCCAGCAGCTTAGCGCAGATTAATTCACCCCTCCACTTT.